The rows below give T cell receptor beta chains drawn from one sample of a study of T cells after yellow fever vaccination. TCRdb recomputed calls from the 5' RACE reads with MiXCR, one row per CDR3 protein. The sample has about 370,000 distinct CDR3 sequences, approximately 10% seen once. The source material was PBMCs, sampled on the day of the first yellow fever vaccination. Receptors were obtained from a man aged 18 to 29 who received the YFV17D yellow fever vaccine. Both conserved end residues are part of each CDR3. The order of the fields is J gene, clone size, V gene, CDR3 protein. The listing skips clone size in some rows; elsewhere it reads once, few, many or a size class.

TRBJ2-2	few	TRBV12-3/TRBV12-4	CASTQGGAATGELFF
TRBJ2-5	few	TRBV10-3	CATRTQETQYF
TRBJ2-3	.	TRBV20-1	CSASGGGGRTDTQYF
TRBJ2-2	.	TRBV7-2	CASSLWTANTGELFF
TRBJ2-7	few	TRBV29-1	CSVAEQTYEQYF
TRBJ2-2	few	TRBV10-3	CAISEWTSGGGIDTGELFF
TRBJ2-5	few	TRBV20-1	CSAILGGAGETQYF
TRBJ2-5	few	TRBV7-2	CASSLTQAQETQYF
TRBJ2-7	.	TRBV5-1	CASSWDPPAYEQYF
TRBJ2-3	many	TRBV5-1	CASSLGAPPDTQYF
TRBJ2-5	.	TRBV4-3	CASSQLGGTQYF
TRBJ1-2	.	TRBV29-1	CSVGDGFYGYTF
TRBJ2-7	few	TRBV5-4	CASSGPTLTAYEQYF
TRBJ2-3	many	TRBV5-1	CASSSLTASTDTQYF
TRBJ1-1	.	TRBV6-5	CASSYSGGRNTEAFF
TRBJ1-3	few	TRBV6-5	CASSYGASSGSGNTIYF
TRBJ1-1	.	TRBV7-2	CASSLQQGTEAFF
TRBJ1-1	.	TRBV5-4	CASSFAVRGTEAFF
TRBJ2-7	few	TRBV4-2	CASSQEPSSYEQYF
TRBJ2-5	.	TRBV29-1	CSVEYQVTLYPKTQYF
TRBJ1-1	few	TRBV6-2/TRBV6-3	CASSYLGTEAFF
TRBJ2-7	.	TRBV18	CASSETSGFSYEQYF
TRBJ2-3	few	TRBV9	CASSVEGEPDTQYF
TRBJ2-4	.	TRBV6-1	CASSNGPIAKNIQYF
TRBJ2-1	many	TRBV27	CASSLGSNEQFF
TRBJ2-3	.	TRBV16	CASSQSAGRRTDTQYF
TRBJ1-1	.	TRBV29-1	CSVRTLMNTEAFF
TRBJ2-1	.	TRBV4-2	CASSQDARGGHNEQFF
TRBJ2-3	.	TRBV12-3/TRBV12-4	CASTYRGGDTQYF
TRBJ2-2	many	TRBV7-9	CASSLGREADTGELFF
TRBJ1-1	few	TRBV24-1	CATRGTVKGEAFF
TRBJ2-1	.	TRBV4-1	CASSQLGTGISNEQFF